This is a list of T cell receptor beta chains from one sample in a study of blood T cell repertoires in COVID-19. The repertoire was sequenced with immunoSEQ multiplex PCR; TCRdb's copy has only in-frame clones and lacks some. Of a few hundred thousand clones in the sample, approximately 85% are singletons; the top ten hold approximately 5.1%. The sample consisted of peripheral blood. The receptors originated from a man in his forties or fifties with active or convalescent COVID-19. The CDR3 runs from the conserved cysteine through the conserved F or W. D genes are given only for firm matches. Clone size is stated in some rows and not others, as once, few, many or a class when expanded.

D gene: NA
clone size: once
V gene: TRBV5-1
J gene: TRBJ1-2
CDR3 DNA: TGCGCCAGCAGCTCAGGTGGACAGTTTAACTATGGCTACACCTTC
CDR3 protein: CASSSGGQFNYGYTF

D gene: NA
clone size: many
V gene: TRBV5-6
J gene: TRBJ1-4
CDR3 DNA: TGTGCCAGCAGCCGCGCCGGGAAACTGTTTTTT
CDR3 protein: CASSRAGKLFF

D gene: NA
clone size: NA
V gene: TRBV10-1
J gene: TRBJ1-5
CDR3 DNA: TGCGCCAGCACCACTACGCAGGGAGGTTTTTGGGATAGCAATCAGCCCCAGCATTTT
CDR3 protein: CASTTTQGGFWDSNQPQHF

D gene: TRBD2
clone size: once
V gene: TRBV5-1
J gene: TRBJ2-3
CDR3 DNA: TGCGCCAGCAGCTTCTACTCTGGCGGGAGTGGCACAGATACGCAGTATTTT
CDR3 protein: CASSFYSGGSGTDTQYF

D gene: NA
clone size: once
V gene: TRBV3-1/TRBV3-2
J gene: TRBJ2-1
CDR3 DNA: TGTGCCAGCAGCCCCAGGGGCCGGTCGGGCGAGCAAGGGCAGTTCTTC
CDR3 protein: CASSPRGRSGEQGQFF

D gene: NA
clone size: NA
V gene: TRBV6-1
J gene: TRBJ1-6
CDR3 DNA: TGTGCCAGCAGTGATATCGGAACAGGGTTTTTACCCCTCCACTTT
CDR3 protein: CASSDIGTGFLPLHF

D gene: NA
clone size: once
V gene: TRBV4-1
J gene: TRBJ2-7
CDR3 DNA: TGCGCCAGCAGCCAAGATGACAACAGGGTACGGGAGCAGTACTTC
CDR3 protein: CASSQDDNRVREQYF

D gene: TRBD1
clone size: NA
V gene: TRBV28
J gene: TRBJ1-6
CDR3 DNA: TGTGCCAGCAGTTTATTGCCGGGACAGGGGAATTCACCCCTCCACTTT
CDR3 protein: CASSLLPGQGNSPLHF

D gene: NA
clone size: NA
V gene: TRBV3-1/TRBV3-2
J gene: TRBJ1-1
CDR3 DNA: TGTGCCAGCAGCCAGATGGACAGTGGGGCTGAAGCTTTCTTT
CDR3 protein: CASSQMDSGAEAFF

D gene: NA
clone size: NA
V gene: TRBV7-3
J gene: TRBJ1-3
CDR3 DNA: TGTGCCAGCAGCTTGGTGGGGGGAAACTCTGGAAACACCATATATTTT
CDR3 protein: CASSLVGGNSGNTIYF

D gene: NA
clone size: few
V gene: TRBV19
J gene: TRBJ1-1
CDR3 DNA: TGTGCCAGTAGTATAGACAACAGGGACCACACTGAAGCTTTCTTT
CDR3 protein: CASSIDNRDHTEAFF

D gene: TRBD2
clone size: NA
V gene: TRBV7-2
J gene: TRBJ2-3
CDR3 DNA: TGTGCCAGCAGCTTAATAGGGGCGGGAGCGACAGATACGCAGTATTTT
CDR3 protein: CASSLIGAGATDTQYF

D gene: NA
clone size: NA
V gene: TRBV19
J gene: TRBJ2-1
CDR3 DNA: TGTGCCAGTAGCCCCATCCAGGGTCGGAATGAGCAGTTCTTC
CDR3 protein: CASSPIQGRNEQFF

D gene: TRBD1
clone size: NA
V gene: TRBV19
J gene: TRBJ1-4
CDR3 DNA: TGTGCCAGTAGTAAGATATCGGACAGGTGGGGTGAAAAACTGTTTTTT
CDR3 protein: CASSKISDRWGEKLFF

D gene: NA
clone size: NA
V gene: TRBV27
J gene: TRBJ2-3
CDR3 DNA: TGTGCCAGCAGCCTCGCCAGGCTAACAGATACGCAGTATTTT
CDR3 protein: CASSLARLTDTQYF

D gene: NA
clone size: NA
V gene: TRBV6-1
J gene: TRBJ1-1
CDR3 DNA: TGTGCCAGCAGTGAAGCGCCTACAGGTCCTATGAACACTGAAGCTTTCTTT
CDR3 protein: CASSEAPTGPMNTEAFF

D gene: NA
clone size: once
V gene: TRBV21-1
J gene: TRBJ2-1
CDR3 DNA: TGTGCCAGCAGCAAAGCGGGCACCCGAGCCCTCAATGAGCAGTTCTTC
CDR3 protein: CASSKAGTRALNEQFF

D gene: NA
clone size: NA
V gene: TRBV5-1
J gene: TRBJ2-3
CDR3 DNA: TGCGCCAGCAGCACCCAGGCCAGCGGGAGCACAGATACGCAGTATTTT
CDR3 protein: CASSTQASGSTDTQYF

D gene: NA
clone size: NA
V gene: TRBV7-2
J gene: TRBJ1-2
CDR3 DNA: TGTGCCAGCAGCTTACTAGTCAACTATGGCTACACCTTC
CDR3 protein: CASSLLVNYGYTF

D gene: NA
clone size: NA
V gene: TRBV7-8
J gene: TRBJ1-1
CDR3 DNA: TGTGCCAGCAGCTACAGGCGGGGGATCACTGAAGCTTTCTTT
CDR3 protein: CASSYRRGITEAFF

D gene: NA
clone size: NA
V gene: TRBV6-5
J gene: TRBJ1-2
CDR3 DNA: TGTGCCAGCAGTTACCGAAGAGAGGATGGCTACACCTTC
CDR3 protein: CASSYRREDGYTF

D gene: TRBD1
clone size: NA
V gene: TRBV9
J gene: TRBJ1-2
CDR3 DNA: TGTGCCAGCAGCGCGGGACAGATAACTAACTATGGCTACACCTTC
CDR3 protein: CASSAGQITNYGYTF

D gene: NA
clone size: NA
V gene: TRBV4-2
J gene: TRBJ2-5
CDR3 DNA: TGTGCCAGCAGCCAAGTGGTCGGGACACACCAAGAGACCCAGTACTTC
CDR3 protein: CASSQVVGTHQETQYF

D gene: TRBD1
clone size: NA
V gene: TRBV27
J gene: TRBJ1-2
CDR3 DNA: TGTGCCAGCAGACATCAGGGGGAGACCGCCCTTTTGGATGGCTACACCTTC
CDR3 protein: CASRHQGETALLDGYTF

D gene: TRBD2
clone size: NA
V gene: TRBV12-3/TRBV12-4
J gene: TRBJ2-3
CDR3 DNA: TGTGCCAGCAGTTTAAGCGGGAGAGGTCGGTATTTT
CDR3 protein: CASSLSGRGRYF

D gene: NA
clone size: NA
V gene: TRBV4-1
J gene: TRBJ2-1
CDR3 DNA: TGCGCCAGCAGCCATCCTCTGGACAGTTACGAGCAGTTCTTC
CDR3 protein: CASSHPLDSYEQFF

D gene: NA
clone size: NA
V gene: TRBV6-4
J gene: TRBJ1-1
CDR3 DNA: TGTGCCAGCAGCCCCGGGGGGGGCGGAGAGTACACTGAAGCTTTCTTT
CDR3 protein: CASSPGGGGEYTEAFF

D gene: TRBD2
clone size: NA
V gene: TRBV6-6
J gene: TRBJ2-7
CDR3 DNA: TGTGCCAGCAGACACCCTAGGGGAGCGGGGGAGCAGTACTTC
CDR3 protein: CASRHPRGAGEQYF

D gene: NA
clone size: NA
V gene: TRBV5-1
J gene: TRBJ1-2
CDR3 DNA: TGCGCCAGCAGTAAGGAGAACTATGGCTACACCTTC
CDR3 protein: CASSKENYGYTF

D gene: TRBD1
clone size: NA
V gene: TRBV7-2
J gene: TRBJ1-2
CDR3 DNA: TGTGCCAGCAGCCCCCGCCGGGACAGGGCCGTACCAGCTAACTATGGCTACACCTTC
CDR3 protein: CASSPRRDRAVPANYGYTF

D gene: NA
clone size: NA
V gene: TRBV29-1
J gene: TRBJ1-6
CDR3 DNA: TGCAGCGTTGCTAACTCCTATAATTCACCCCTCCACTTT
CDR3 protein: CSVANSYNSPLHF

D gene: NA
clone size: once
V gene: TRBV7-9
J gene: TRBJ2-1
CDR3 DNA: TGTGCCAGCAGCGGGGGGACTCGACACTACAATGAGCAGTTCTTC
CDR3 protein: CASSGGTRHYNEQFF

D gene: NA
clone size: NA
V gene: TRBV9
J gene: TRBJ2-7
CDR3 DNA: TGTGCCAGCAGCGTAAGTATGAGTTCCTACGAGCAGTACTTC
CDR3 protein: CASSVSMSSYEQYF

D gene: NA
clone size: NA
V gene: TRBV20-1
J gene: TRBJ1-1
CDR3 DNA: TGCAGTGCTGGGGAGACTGAAGCTTTCTTT
CDR3 protein: CSAGETEAFF

D gene: NA
clone size: NA
V gene: TRBV9
J gene: TRBJ1-3
CDR3 DNA: TGTGCCAGCAGCGAGGATGGACAGAGTGTAAACACCATATATTTT
CDR3 protein: CASSEDGQSVNTIYF

D gene: NA
clone size: NA
V gene: TRBV19
J gene: TRBJ1-5
CDR3 DNA: TGTGCCAGTAGTCGAACCGGGACTGGGAACAATCAGCCCCAGCATTTT
CDR3 protein: CASSRTGTGNNQPQHF

D gene: TRBD1
clone size: NA
V gene: TRBV19
J gene: TRBJ1-5
CDR3 DNA: TGTGCCAGTAGTGACCGGACAGGGGTCTACAATCAGCCCCAGCATTTT
CDR3 protein: CASSDRTGVYNQPQHF

D gene: NA
clone size: NA
V gene: TRBV3-1/TRBV3-2
J gene: TRBJ2-7
CDR3 DNA: TGTGCCAGCAGTCTATCCCCGGGATACGAGCAGTACTTC
CDR3 protein: CASSLSPGYEQYF

D gene: NA
clone size: NA
V gene: TRBV5-8
J gene: TRBJ1-4
CDR3 DNA: TGTGCCAGCAGCGACCGGACAGTTAATGAAAAACTGTTTTTT
CDR3 protein: CASSDRTVNEKLFF

D gene: TRBD1
clone size: few
V gene: TRBV5-4
J gene: TRBJ1-2
CDR3 DNA: TGTGCCAGCAGCCCAGGGACAGGGCCTAACTATGGCTACACCTTC
CDR3 protein: CASSPGTGPNYGYTF

D gene: NA
clone size: NA
V gene: TRBV12-3/TRBV12-4
J gene: TRBJ2-7
CDR3 DNA: TGTGCCAGCAGCGTAGGGGTTTCTGAGCAGTACTTC
CDR3 protein: CASSVGVSEQYF

D gene: NA
clone size: few
V gene: TRBV10-1
J gene: TRBJ1-1
CDR3 DNA: TGCGCCAGCAGTGGACAATCGAACACTGAAGCTTTCTTT
CDR3 protein: CASSGQSNTEAFF